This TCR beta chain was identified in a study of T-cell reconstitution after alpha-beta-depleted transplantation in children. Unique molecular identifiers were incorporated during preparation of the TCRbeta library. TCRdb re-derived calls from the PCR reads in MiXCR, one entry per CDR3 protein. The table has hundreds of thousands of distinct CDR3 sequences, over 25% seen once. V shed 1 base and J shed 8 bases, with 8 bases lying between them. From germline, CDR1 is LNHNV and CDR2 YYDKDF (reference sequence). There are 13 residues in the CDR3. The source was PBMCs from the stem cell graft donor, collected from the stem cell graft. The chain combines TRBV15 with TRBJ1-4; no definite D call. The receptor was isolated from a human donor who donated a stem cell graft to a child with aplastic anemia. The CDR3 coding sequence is TGTGCCACCAGCAGAGCAACAGACGAAAAACTGTTTTTT. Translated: CATSRATDEKLFF. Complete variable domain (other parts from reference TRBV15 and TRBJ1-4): DAMVIQNPRYQVTQFGKPVTLSCSQTLNHNVMYWYQQKSSQAPKLLFHYYDKDFNNEADTPDNFQSRRPNTSFCFLDIRSPGLGDTAMYLCATSRATDEKLFFGSGTQLSVL.